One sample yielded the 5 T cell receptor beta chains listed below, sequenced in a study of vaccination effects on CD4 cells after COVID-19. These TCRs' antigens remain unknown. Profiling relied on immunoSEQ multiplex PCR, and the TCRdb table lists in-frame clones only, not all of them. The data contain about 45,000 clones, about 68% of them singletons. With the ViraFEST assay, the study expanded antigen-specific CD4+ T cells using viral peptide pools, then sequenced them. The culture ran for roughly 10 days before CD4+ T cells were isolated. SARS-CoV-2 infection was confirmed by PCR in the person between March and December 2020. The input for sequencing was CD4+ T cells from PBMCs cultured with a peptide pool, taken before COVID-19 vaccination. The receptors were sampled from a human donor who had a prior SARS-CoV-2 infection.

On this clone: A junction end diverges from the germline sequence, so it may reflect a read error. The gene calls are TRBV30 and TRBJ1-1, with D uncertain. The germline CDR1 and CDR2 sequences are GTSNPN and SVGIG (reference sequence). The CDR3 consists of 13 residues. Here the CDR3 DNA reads TGTGCCTGGAGTCTAGGACGTAGGTCTGAGGCTTTCTTT. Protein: CAWSLGRRSEAFF.

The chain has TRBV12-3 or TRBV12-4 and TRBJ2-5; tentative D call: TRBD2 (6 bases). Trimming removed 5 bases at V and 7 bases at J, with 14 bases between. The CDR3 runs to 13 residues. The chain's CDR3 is CASSPWAGGTQYF. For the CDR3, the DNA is TGTGCCAGCAGTCCCTGGGCCGGGGGGACCCAGTACTTC.

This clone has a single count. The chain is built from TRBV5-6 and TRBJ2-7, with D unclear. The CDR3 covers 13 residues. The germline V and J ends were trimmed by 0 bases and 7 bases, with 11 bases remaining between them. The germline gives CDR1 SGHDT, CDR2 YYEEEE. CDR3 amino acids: CASSLEAKTEQYF. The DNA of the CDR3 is TGTGCCAGCAGCTTGGAGGCGAAGACGGAGCAGTACTTC. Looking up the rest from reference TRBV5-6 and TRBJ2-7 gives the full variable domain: DAGVTQSPTHLIKTRGQQVTLRCSPKSGHDTVSWYQQALGQGPQFIFQYYEEEERQRGNFPDRFSGHQFPNYSSELNVNALLLGDSALYLCASSLEAKTEQYFGPGTRLTVT.

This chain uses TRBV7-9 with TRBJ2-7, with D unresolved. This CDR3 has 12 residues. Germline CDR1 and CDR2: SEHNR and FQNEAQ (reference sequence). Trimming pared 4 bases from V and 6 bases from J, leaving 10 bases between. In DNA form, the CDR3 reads TGTGCCAGCAGCTATTTAAGTGCCGAGCAGTACTTC. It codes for CASSYLSAEQYF.

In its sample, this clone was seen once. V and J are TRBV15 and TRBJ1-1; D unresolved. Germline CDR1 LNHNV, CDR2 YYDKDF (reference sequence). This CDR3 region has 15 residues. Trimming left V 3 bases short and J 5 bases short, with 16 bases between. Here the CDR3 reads CATSRDPRSGTEAFF. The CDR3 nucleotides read TGTGCCACCAGCAGGGACCCCCGGAGTGGGACTGAAGCTTTCTTT.